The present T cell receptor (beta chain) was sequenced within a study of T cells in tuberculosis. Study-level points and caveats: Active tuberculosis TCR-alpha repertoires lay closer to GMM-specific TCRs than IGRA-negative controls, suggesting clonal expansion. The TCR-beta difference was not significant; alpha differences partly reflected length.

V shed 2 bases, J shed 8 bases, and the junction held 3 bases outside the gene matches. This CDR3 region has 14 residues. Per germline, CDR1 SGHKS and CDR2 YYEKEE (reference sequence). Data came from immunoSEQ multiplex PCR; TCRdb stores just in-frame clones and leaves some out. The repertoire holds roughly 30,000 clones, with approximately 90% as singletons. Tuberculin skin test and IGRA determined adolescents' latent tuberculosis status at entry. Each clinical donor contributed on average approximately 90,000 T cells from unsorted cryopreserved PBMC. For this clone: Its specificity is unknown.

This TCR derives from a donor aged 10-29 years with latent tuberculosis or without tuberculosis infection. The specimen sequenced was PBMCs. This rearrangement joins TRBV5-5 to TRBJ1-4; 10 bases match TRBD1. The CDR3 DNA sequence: TGTGCCAGCAGCTTAGGGACAGGGGTCGAAAAACTGTTTTTT. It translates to CASSLGTGVEKLFF. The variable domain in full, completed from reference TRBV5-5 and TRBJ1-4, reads DAGVTQSPTHLIKTRGQQVTLRCSPISGHKSVSWYQQVLGQGPQFIFQYYEKEERGRGNFPDRFSARQFPNYSSELNVNALLLGDSALYLCASSLGTGVEKLFFGSGTQLSVL.